This TCR beta chain was identified during a study of CD8 T cells in ankylosing spondylitis. General study points: Matched synovial fluid from ankylosing spondylitis patients was reported to be enriched for disease-linked clones. Disease-linked clones had a CD8+ phenotype and relatively low frequency in peripheral blood.

The CDR3 length is 16 residues. Trimming took 1 base from V and 7 from J, leaving 16 bases between them. The germline gives CDR1 SEHNR, CDR2 FQNEAQ (reference sequence). This clonotype has a count of ten or more. Its antigen is unidentified. Generation of TCR beta libraries employed quantitative 5'-RACE incorporating molecular barcodes. TCRdb called the 5' RACE reads again in MiXCR, with one record for every CDR3 protein. The sample records some 220,000 distinct CDR3 sequences, 8% to 10% being singletons. The chain links TRBV7-9 to TRBJ1-4, with TRBD1 as a possible D gene (5 bases). Sequencing was carried out using blood, either unsorted or a sorted T cell fraction (not recorded which). The clonotype comes from a female donor with ankylosing spondylitis or in good health (not recorded which). Here the CDR3 reads CASSLVSGTAFEKLFF. The CDR3 DNA reads TGTGCCAGCAGCTTAGTCTCCGGGACGGCCTTTGAAAAACTGTTTTTT.